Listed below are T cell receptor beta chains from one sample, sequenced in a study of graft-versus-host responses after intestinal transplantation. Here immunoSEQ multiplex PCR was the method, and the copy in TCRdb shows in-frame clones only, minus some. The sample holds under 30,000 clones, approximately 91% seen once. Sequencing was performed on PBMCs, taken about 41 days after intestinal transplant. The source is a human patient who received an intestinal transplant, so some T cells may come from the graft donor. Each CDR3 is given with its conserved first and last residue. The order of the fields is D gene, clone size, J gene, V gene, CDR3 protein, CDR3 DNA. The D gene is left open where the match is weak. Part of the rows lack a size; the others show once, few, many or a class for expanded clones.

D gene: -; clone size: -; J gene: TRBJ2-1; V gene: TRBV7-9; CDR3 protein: CASSERYNEQFF; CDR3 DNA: TGTGCCAGCAGCGAGAGATACAATGAGCAGTTCTTC
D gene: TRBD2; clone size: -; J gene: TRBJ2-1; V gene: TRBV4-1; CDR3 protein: CASSQKGPAGLAYNEQFF; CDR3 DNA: TGCGCCAGCAGCCAAAAAGGTCCGGCGGGACTAGCGTACAATGAGCAGTTCTTC
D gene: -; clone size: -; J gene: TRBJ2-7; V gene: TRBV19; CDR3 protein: CASGTPREQYF; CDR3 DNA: TGTGCCAGTGGGACACCTCGGGAGCAGTACTTC
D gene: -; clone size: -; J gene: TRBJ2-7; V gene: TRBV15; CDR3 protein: CATSPYRGAVRSEQYF; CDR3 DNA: TGTGCCACCAGCCCGTACCGGGGCGCTGTACGGTCCGAGCAGTACTTC
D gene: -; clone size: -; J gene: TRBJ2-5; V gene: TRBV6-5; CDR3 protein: CASSRPGLGETQYF; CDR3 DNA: TGTGCCAGCAGTCGCCCCGGGCTGGGGGAGACCCAGTACTTC
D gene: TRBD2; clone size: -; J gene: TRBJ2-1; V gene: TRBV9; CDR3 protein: CASSVTGTSGRFSYNEQFF; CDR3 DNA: TGTGCCAGCAGCGTCACCGGGACTAGCGGGAGGTTTTCCTACAATGAGCAGTTCTTC
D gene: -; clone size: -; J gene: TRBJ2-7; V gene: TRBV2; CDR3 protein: CASSRLWYEQYF; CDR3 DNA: TGTGCCAGCAGTCGGCTGTGGTACGAGCAGTACTTC
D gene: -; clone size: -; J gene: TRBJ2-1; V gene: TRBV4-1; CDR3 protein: CASSQDRGETYNEQFF; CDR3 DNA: TGCGCCAGCAGCCAAGATCGCGGGGAAACCTACAATGAGCAGTTCTTC
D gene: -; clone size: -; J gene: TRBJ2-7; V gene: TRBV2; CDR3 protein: CASSHPLTGDSYEQYF; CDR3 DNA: TGTGCCAGCAGCCATCCACTGACAGGCGACTCCTACGAGCAGTACTTC
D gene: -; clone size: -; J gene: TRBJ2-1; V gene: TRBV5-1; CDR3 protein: CASRPQGGVDNEQFF; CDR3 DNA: TGCGCCAGCAGGCCCCAGGGCGGGGTAGACAATGAGCAGTTCTTC
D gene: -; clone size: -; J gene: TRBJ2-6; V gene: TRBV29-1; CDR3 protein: CSVGYGYSGANVLTF; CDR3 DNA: TGCAGCGTTGGTTACGGATACTCTGGGGCCAACGTCCTGACTTTC
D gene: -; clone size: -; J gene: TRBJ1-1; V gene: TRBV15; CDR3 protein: CATSRYPGAGNTEAFF; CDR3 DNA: TGTGCCACCAGCAGATATCCCGGGGCAGGGAACACTGAAGCTTTCTTT
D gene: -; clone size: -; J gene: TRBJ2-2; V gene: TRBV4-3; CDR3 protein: CASSQDPGRAGELFF; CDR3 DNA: TGCGCCAGCAGCCAAGATCCAGGGCGGGCCGGGGAGCTGTTTTTT
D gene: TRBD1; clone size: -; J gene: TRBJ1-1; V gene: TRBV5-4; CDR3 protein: CASSYGGTGDTEAFF; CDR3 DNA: TGTGCCAGCAGCTATGGGGGGACAGGGGATACTGAAGCTTTCTTT
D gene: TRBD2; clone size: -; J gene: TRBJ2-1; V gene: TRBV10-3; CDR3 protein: CAITPSGTGRNEQFF; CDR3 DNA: TGTGCCATCACCCCGAGCGGGACGGGACGCAATGAGCAGTTCTTC
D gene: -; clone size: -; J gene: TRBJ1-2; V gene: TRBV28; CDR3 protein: CASRPLGGATYGYTF; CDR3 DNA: TGTGCCAGCAGACCACTTGGGGGGGCCACTTATGGCTACACCTTC
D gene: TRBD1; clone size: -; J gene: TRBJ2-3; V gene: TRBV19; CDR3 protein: CASSVSPLRDRDTDTQYF; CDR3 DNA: TGTGCCAGTAGTGTAAGCCCGCTCCGGGACAGGGACACAGATACGCAGTATTTT
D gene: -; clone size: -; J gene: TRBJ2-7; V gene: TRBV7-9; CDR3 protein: CASSLGGNTYEQYF; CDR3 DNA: TGTGCCAGCAGCTTAGGAGGGAATACCTACGAGCAGTACTTC
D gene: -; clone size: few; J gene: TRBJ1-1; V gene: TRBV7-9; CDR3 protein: CASSSTQTEAFF; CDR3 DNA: TGTGCCAGCAGCTCGACACAAACTGAAGCTTTCTTT
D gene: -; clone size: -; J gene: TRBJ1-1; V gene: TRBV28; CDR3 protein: CATTWGGPTEAFF; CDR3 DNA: TGTGCCACTACGTGGGGTGGGCCCACTGAAGCTTTCTTT
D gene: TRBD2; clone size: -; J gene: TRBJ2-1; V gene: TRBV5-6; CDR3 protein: CASSLSGRPYNEQFF; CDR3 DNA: TGTGCCAGCAGCTTGAGCGGGAGGCCCTACAATGAGCAGTTCTTC
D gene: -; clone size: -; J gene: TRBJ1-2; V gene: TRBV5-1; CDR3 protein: CASRTKNYGYTF; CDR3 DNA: TGCGCCAGCAGGACAAAAAACTATGGCTACACCTTC
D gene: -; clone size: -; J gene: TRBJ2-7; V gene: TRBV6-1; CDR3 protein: CASSVWAPIQTWEQYF; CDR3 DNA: TGTGCCAGCAGTGTCTGGGCACCCATTCAGACGTGGGAGCAGTACTTC
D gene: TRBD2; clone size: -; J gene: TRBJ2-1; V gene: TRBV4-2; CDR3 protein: CASSQAGGYNEQFF; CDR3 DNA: TGTGCCAGCAGCCAAGCGGGAGGGTACAATGAGCAGTTCTTC
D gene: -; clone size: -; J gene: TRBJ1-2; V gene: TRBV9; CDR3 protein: CASSPGQRDGYTF; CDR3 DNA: TGTGCCAGCAGCCCCGGACAGAGGGATGGCTACACCTTC
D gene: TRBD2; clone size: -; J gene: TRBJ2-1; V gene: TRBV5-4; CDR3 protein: CASSQVAGGYNEQFF; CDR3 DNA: TGCGCCAGCAGCCAAGTAGCGGGAGGGTACAATGAGCAGTTCTTC
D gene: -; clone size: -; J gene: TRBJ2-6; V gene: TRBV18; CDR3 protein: CASSPGQESGANVLTF; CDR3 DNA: TGTGCCAGCTCACCCGGTCAGGAGTCCGGGGCCAACGTCCTGACTTTC
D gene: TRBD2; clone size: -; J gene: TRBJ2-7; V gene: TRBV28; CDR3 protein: CASSLSGEGDEQYF; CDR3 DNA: TGTGCCAGCAGCTTGAGCGGGGAAGGGGACGAGCAGTACTTC
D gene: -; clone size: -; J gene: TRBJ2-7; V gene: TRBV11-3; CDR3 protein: CASSQGQTYEQYF; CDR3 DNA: TGTGCCAGCAGCCAAGGACAGACCTACGAGCAGTACTTC
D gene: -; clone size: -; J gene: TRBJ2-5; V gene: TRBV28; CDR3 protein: CASSLGTQYF; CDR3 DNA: TGTGCCAGCAGTTTGGGGACCCAGTACTTC
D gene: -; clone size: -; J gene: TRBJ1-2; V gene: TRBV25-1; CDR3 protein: CASSLNGYTF; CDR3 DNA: TGTGCCAGCAGTCTGAATGGCTACACCTTC
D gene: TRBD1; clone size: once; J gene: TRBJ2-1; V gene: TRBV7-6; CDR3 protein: CASRRGTGANNEQFF; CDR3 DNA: TGTGCCAGCAGACGGGGGACAGGGGCAAACAATGAGCAGTTCTTC
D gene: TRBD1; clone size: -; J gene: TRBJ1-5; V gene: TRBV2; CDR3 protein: CASSKGDSLYQPQHF; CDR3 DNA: TGTGCCAGCAGCAAAGGGGACAGCCTATATCAGCCCCAGCATTTT
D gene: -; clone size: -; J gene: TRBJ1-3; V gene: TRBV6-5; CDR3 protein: CASRQSSGNTIYF; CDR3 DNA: TGTGCCAGCAGGCAGAGCTCTGGAAACACCATATATTTT
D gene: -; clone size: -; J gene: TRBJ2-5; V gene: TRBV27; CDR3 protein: CASRGPGTHQETQYF; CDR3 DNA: TGTGCCAGCAGGGGGCCAGGCACCCACCAAGAGACCCAGTACTTC
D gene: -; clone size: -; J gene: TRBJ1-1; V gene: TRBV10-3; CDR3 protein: CAISEGQYTEAFF; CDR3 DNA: TGTGCCATCAGTGAAGGGCAGTACACTGAAGCTTTCTTT
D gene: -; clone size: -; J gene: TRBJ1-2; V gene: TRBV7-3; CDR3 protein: CASSLSSGTRYGYTF; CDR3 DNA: TGTGCCAGCAGCTTAAGTTCGGGGACCCGCTATGGCTACACCTTC
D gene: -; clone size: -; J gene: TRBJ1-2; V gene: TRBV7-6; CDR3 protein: CASSLAGGPQGYGYTF; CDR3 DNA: TGTGCCAGCAGCTTAGCGGGGGGACCGCAGGGCTATGGCTACACCTTC
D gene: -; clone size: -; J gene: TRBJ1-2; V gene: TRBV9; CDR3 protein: CASRPDSYGYTF; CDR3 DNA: TGTGCCAGCAGGCCCGACAGCTATGGCTACACCTTC
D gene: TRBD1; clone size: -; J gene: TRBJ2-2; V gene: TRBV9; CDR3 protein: CASRGGQGAPGELFF; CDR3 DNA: TGTGCCAGCAGAGGAGGACAGGGGGCGCCCGGGGAGCTGTTTTTT
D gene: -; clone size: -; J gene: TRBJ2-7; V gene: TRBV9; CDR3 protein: CASSPSGTSDEQYF; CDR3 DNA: TGTGCCAGCAGCCCGTCCGGGACCTCGGACGAGCAGTACTTC
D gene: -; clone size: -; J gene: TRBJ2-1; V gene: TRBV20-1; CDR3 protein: CSARSYNEQFF; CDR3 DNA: TGCAGTGCTCGCAGCTACAATGAGCAGTTCTTC
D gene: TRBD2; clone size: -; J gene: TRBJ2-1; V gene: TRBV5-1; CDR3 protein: CASRPTSGSTYNEQFF; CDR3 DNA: TGCGCCAGCAGGCCGACTAGCGGGAGCACCTACAATGAGCAGTTCTTC
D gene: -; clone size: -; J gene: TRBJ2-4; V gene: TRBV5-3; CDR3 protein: CARSLAPGLAKNIQYF; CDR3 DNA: TGTGCCAGAAGCTTGGCCCCGGGCCTAGCCAAAAACATTCAGTACTTC
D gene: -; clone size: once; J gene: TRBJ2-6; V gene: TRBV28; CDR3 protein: CASSLRRSGANVLTF; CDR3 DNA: TGTGCCAGCAGTCTCCGGAGATCTGGGGCCAACGTCCTGACTTTC
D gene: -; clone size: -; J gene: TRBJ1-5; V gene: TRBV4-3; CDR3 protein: CASSQDWGTLEPQHF; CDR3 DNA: TGCGCCAGCAGCCAAGATTGGGGGACCCTAGAACCCCAGCATTTT
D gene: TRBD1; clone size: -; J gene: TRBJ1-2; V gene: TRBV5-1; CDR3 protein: CASSLGRGRTLYGYTF; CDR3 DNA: TGCGCCAGCAGCTTGGGCAGGGGGCGGACCCTCTATGGCTACACCTTC
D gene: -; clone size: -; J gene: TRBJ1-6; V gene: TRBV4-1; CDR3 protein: CASSQDILREVIFNSPLHF; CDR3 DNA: TGCGCCAGCAGCCAAGATATTTTGAGGGAAGTGATTTTTAATTCACCCCTCCACTTT
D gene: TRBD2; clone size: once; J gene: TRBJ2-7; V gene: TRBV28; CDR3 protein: CASSSPGGGDNEQYF; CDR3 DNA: TGTGCCAGCAGTTCACCGGGGGGAGGGGATAACGAGCAGTACTTC
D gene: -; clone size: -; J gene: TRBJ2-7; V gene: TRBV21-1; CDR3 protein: CASSGQGSCSGSHPYEQYF; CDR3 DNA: TGTGCCAGCAGCGGCCAGGGTTCTTGTAGCGGGAGCCACCCCTACGAGCAGTACTTC
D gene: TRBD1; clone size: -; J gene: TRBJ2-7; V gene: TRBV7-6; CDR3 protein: CASSPPTGGYGEQYF; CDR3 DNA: TGTGCCAGCAGCCCTCCGACAGGGGGATATGGCGAGCAGTACTTC
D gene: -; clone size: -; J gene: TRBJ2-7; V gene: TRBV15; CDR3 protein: CATSNPKEAGRSSYEQYF; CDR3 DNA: TGTGCCACCAGCAACCCCAAGGAGGCAGGGAGGTCCTCCTACGAGCAGTACTTC
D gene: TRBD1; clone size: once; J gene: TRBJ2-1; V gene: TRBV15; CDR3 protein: CATSRRMLRDRGNEQFF; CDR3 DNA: TGTGCCACCAGCAGGAGGATGTTGAGGGACAGGGGTAATGAGCAGTTCTTC